This is a list of T cell receptor beta chains from one sample in a study of control samples from healthy donors and cancer patients. The repertoire was sequenced with immunoSEQ multiplex PCR; TCRdb's copy has only in-frame clones and lacks some. The sample has approximately 110,000 clones; approximately 93% are singletons. Sequenced input: blood. The receptors stem from a woman younger than 35 in good health. Each CDR3 is given with its conserved first and last residue. Fields, in order: J gene, CDR3 length, clone size, D gene, V gene, CDR3 DNA, CDR3 protein. The D gene is left open where the match is weak. Expanded clones are given a class, and other clones once, few, many or no size at all.

>TRBJ2-3|14|NA|NA|TRBV7-9
TGTGCCAGCAGCTTAAGCCAAAGCACAGATACGCAGTATTTT
CASSLSQSTDTQYF
>TRBJ2-3|16|NA|TRBD2|TRBV7-8
TGTGCCAGCAGCCCCGTGGCGGGGGGGAGCACAGATACGCAGTATTTT
CASSPVAGGSTDTQYF
>TRBJ1-2|13|NA|NA|TRBV3-1/TRBV3-2
TGTGCCAGCAGCCAAGAACCCAGCCTTGGCTACACCTTC
CASSQEPSLGYTF
>TRBJ2-3|14|NA|TRBD2|TRBV9
TGTGCCAGCAGCGTCGATAGCGGGGGCAATACGCAGTATTTT
CASSVDSGGNTQYF
>TRBJ1-2|15|NA|NA|TRBV7-2
TGTGCCAGCAGCTTAGGCCTGGGGGGGCAATATGGCTACACCTTC
CASSLGLGGQYGYTF
>TRBJ2-5|16|NA|TRBD2|TRBV18
TGTGCCAGCTCACGTCCCTTAGCGGGGGGGCGTGAGACCCAGTACTTC
CASSRPLAGGRETQYF
>TRBJ2-1|15|NA|TRBD2|TRBV7-2
TGTGCCAGCAGCTTAAACGGGCTATCCGGGGGGTACAAGTTCTTC
CASSLNGLSGGYKFF
>TRBJ1-5|12|few|NA|TRBV19
TGTGCCAGTAGGAGGCCTAATCAGCCCCAGCATTTT
CASRRPNQPQHF
>TRBJ1-1|14|few|TRBD1|TRBV3-1/TRBV3-2
TGTGCCAGCAGCCAACGGACAGGGAACACTGAAGCTTTCTTT
CASSQRTGNTEAFF
>TRBJ2-5|16|NA|NA|TRBV5-1
TGCGCCAGCAGCCAACAACACCAACAGGTCGTGGAGACCCAGTACTTC
CASSQQHQQVVETQYF
>TRBJ1-1|13|once|TRBD1|TRBV19
TGTGCCAGTAGTGGGACAGGGGGCACTGAAGCTTTCTTT
CASSGTGGTEAFF
>TRBJ2-1|16|once|TRBD2|TRBV6-5
TGTGCCAGCAGTTACTCAAAGGGAGGGTACTACAATGAGCAGTTCTTC
CASSYSKGGYYNEQFF
>TRBJ2-2|18|NA|NA|TRBV27
TGTGCCAGCAGTTTGGGCAGGCAGGCACCTGCGAGCACCGGGGAGCTGTTTTTT
CASSLGRQAPASTGELFF
>TRBJ2-7|11|NA|TRBD1|TRBV19
TGTGCCGGGACAGGCGCCTACGAGCAGTACTTC
CAGTGAYEQYF
>TRBJ2-7|15|NA|NA|TRBV27
TGTGCCAGCAGTTCCCAGGGGCTTGGCTCCTACGAGCAGTACTTC
CASSSQGLGSYEQYF
>TRBJ1-3|12|NA|NA|TRBV29-1
TGCAGCGTTCTAGGCTCTGGAAACACCATATATTTT
CSVLGSGNTIYF
>TRBJ2-7|15|NA|NA|TRBV9
TGTGCCAGCAGCAAGACCTCAAGCGCCTCCTACGAGCAGTACTTC
CASSKTSSASYEQYF
>TRBJ1-2|13|NA|NA|TRBV15
TGTGCCACCACCCACCAGGGGAGCTATGGCTACACCTTC
CATTHQGSYGYTF
>TRBJ2-7|17|NA|TRBD2|TRBV7-9
TGTGCCAGCAGCTCGTACCCGGGACTAGCGACCTCCTACGAGCAGTACTTC
CASSSYPGLATSYEQYF
>TRBJ2-2|18|NA|TRBD1|TRBV24-1
TGTGCCACCAGTGCCGCGCCCGGGACAGGGGTTTGGACCGGGGAGCTGTTTTTT
CATSAAPGTGVWTGELFF
>TRBJ2-1|13|NA|TRBD2|TRBV4-2
TGTGCCAGTAGCGGGAGGGCCAGCAATGAGCAGTTCTTC
CASSGRASNEQFF
>TRBJ2-7|13|NA|NA|TRBV30
TGTGCCTGGAGTGTACATGAGGCCTACGAGCAGTACTTC
CAWSVHEAYEQYF
>TRBJ2-3|15|NA|NA|TRBV9
TGTGCCAGCAGCGTAGACGACTTTGGTTCAGATACGCAGTATTTT
CASSVDDFGSDTQYF
>TRBJ2-6|15|NA|NA|TRBV21-1
TGTGCCAGCAGCCCCCCTAGCTCTGGGGCCAACGTCCTGACTTTC
CASSPPSSGANVLTF
>TRBJ1-4|13|NA|NA|TRBV15
TGTGCCACCAGCGATGGCCTGAATGAAAAACTGTTTTTT
CATSDGLNEKLFF
>TRBJ2-1|16|NA|TRBD2|TRBV9
TGTGCCAGCAGCCTAGGGGCGGGAGGTGGGGACAATGAGCAGTTCTTC
CASSLGAGGGDNEQFF
>TRBJ2-3|15|NA|NA|TRBV5-8
TGTGCCAGCAGCTTGGCGGGGGGCTCATCAGATACGCAGTATTTT
CASSLAGGSSDTQYF
>TRBJ2-3|15|NA|NA|TRBV2
TGTGCCAGCCACCCTTCTAGCACTAGCACAGATACGCAGTATTTT
CASHPSSTSTDTQYF
>TRBJ1-5|17|NA|NA|TRBV2
TGTGCCAGCAGTGAATCAGACGAGGACGGCAGCAATCAGCCCCAGCATTTT
CASSESDEDGSNQPQHF
>TRBJ1-1|13|NA|NA|TRBV30
TGTGCCTGGAGTGGGCAGGGCAACACTGAAGCTTTCTTT
CAWSGQGNTEAFF
>TRBJ2-7|16|NA|NA|TRBV4-3
TGCGCCAGCAGCCAAGATAGGCTAGCATTCGGCTACGAGCAGTACTTC
CASSQDRLAFGYEQYF
>TRBJ2-3|17|NA|NA|TRBV7-2
TGTGCCAGCAGCCCCCGTGGTTTTAGGGGTCCCGCAGATACGCAGTATTTT
CASSPRGFRGPADTQYF
>TRBJ1-2|14|NA|NA|TRBV6-2/TRBV6-3
TGTGCCAGCAGTTACGGGGGGATAAACTATGGCTACACCTTC
CASSYGGINYGYTF
>TRBJ2-1|14|NA|NA|TRBV29-1
TGCAGCGTTGAAGGGTGGGGGCTAGACAATGAGCAGTTCTTC
CSVEGWGLDNEQFF
>TRBJ2-3|16|NA|NA|TRBV7-9
TGTGCCAGCAGCCTCAGAAGGACTTCTACCACAGATACGCAGTATTTT
CASSLRRTSTTDTQYF
>TRBJ2-7|15|few|TRBD2|TRBV7-2
TGTGCCAGCAGCAGGACTAGCGGGAGTGCCTACGAGCAGTACTTC
CASSRTSGSAYEQYF
>TRBJ2-5|15|NA|TRBD2|TRBV5-4
TGTGCCAGCAGCTCACTAGCGGGGGGGTCCGAGACCCAGTACTTC
CASSSLAGGSETQYF
>TRBJ1-2|13|NA|NA|TRBV28
TGTGCCAGCAGTCCGGGATCGATCTATGGCTACACCTTC
CASSPGSIYGYTF
>TRBJ1-5|13|NA|NA|TRBV5-1
TGCGCCAGCAGCTTGGAGCCGGGCCAGCCCCAGCATTTT
CASSLEPGQPQHF
>TRBJ1-2|15|NA|NA|TRBV27
TGTGCCACCTTGACTTGGGCAGGGCGAAACTATGGCTACACCTTC
CATLTWAGRNYGYTF